The T cell receptor beta chain described here comes from a study of T cell responses to AZD1222 COVID-19 vaccine. Whole-study results and caveats: Samples come after the peak T cell response, not at day 14. Variant regions that are unmutated are reportedly the target of nearly half of spike-specific TCRs. Vaccine-associated CD4 TCRs spanned spike, dominant at 160-218 and 743-854. White British people made up most donors, females outnumbered males, and clonal diversity was possibly underestimated.

Assay used: immunoSEQ multiplex PCR; TCRdb lists only in-frame clones, some missing. The data show about 190,000 clones, approximately 94% seen once. Details on this clone: Its antigen is not identified.

Specimen: peripheral blood, collected on day 0 of AZD1222 vaccination. The sequence was collected from an adult in good health.

CDR3 DNA sequence: TGTGCCAGCAGCTCCTCGGGACAGGCTGGCTATGGCTACACCTTC. It translates to CASSSSGQAGYGYTF. V gene TRBV7-8 combines with J gene TRBJ1-2, with 8 bases aligning to TRBD1. After removal of 4 bases from V and 4 bases from J, the junction contained 8 bases not matched to a gene. This CDR3 is 15 amino acids long. CDR1 is SGHVS and CDR2 is FQNEAQ in the germline V gene.